This section outlines one T cell receptor beta chain sequence together with its context. The antigen is unknown. This sample was included in a study of T cell responses to AZD1222 COVID-19 vaccine. Findings of the study overall: Regions left unmutated in variants are reportedly the target of nearly half of spike-specific TCRs. Spike-specific TCR breadth and depth grew following two AZD1222 doses. Researchers report vaccine-associated CD4 TCRs spanning spike, with dominance at 160-218 and 743-854. All repertoire sampling was performed exclusively after the peak T cell response.

Trimming took 0 bases from V and 3 from J; bases not matched to a gene: 5. Germline lookup yields CDR1 SGHKS and CDR2 YYEKEE (reference sequence). The CDR3 sequence is 15 residues long. Data came from immunoSEQ multiplex PCR; TCRdb stores just in-frame clones and leaves some out. This table has approximately 110,000 clones, about 85% appearing once. The clonotype was recovered from an adult who received the AZD1222 COVID-19 vaccine. This chain links TRBV5-5 with TRBJ2-7; TRBD2 matches at 8 bases. Specimen: peripheral blood, collected 28 days after the second AZD1222 dose. CDR3 in amino acids: CASSLVRLAYYEQYF. DNA for the CDR3: TGTGCCAGCAGCTTGGTTCGACTAGCGTACTACGAGCAGTACTTC.